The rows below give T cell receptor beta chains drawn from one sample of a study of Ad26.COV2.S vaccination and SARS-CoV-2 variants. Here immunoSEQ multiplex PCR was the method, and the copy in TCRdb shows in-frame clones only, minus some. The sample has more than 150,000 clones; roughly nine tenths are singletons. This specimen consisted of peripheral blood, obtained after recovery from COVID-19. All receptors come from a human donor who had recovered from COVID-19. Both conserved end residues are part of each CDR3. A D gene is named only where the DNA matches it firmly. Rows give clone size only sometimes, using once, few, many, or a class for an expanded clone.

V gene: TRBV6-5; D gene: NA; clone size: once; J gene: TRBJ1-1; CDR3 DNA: TGTGCCAGCAGGTCCCCAGGGGCCCCGAGCACTGAAGCTTTCTTT; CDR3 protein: CASRSPGAPSTEAFF
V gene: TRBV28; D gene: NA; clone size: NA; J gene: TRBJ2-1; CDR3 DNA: TGTGCCAGCAGTTCGCTATATCAGGGAGCTTTCGGATACAATGAGCAGTTCTTC; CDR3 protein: CASSSLYQGAFGYNEQFF
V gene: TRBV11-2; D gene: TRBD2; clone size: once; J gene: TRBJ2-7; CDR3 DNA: TGTGCCAGCAGCTCCCTTAGACTAGCGGGAGCGCGAGAGCAGTACTTC; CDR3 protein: CASSSLRLAGAREQYF
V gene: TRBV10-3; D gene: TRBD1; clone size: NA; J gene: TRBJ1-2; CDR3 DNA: TGTGCCATCGCCGGGACAGCGGGTTCCTATGGCTACACCTTC; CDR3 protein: CAIAGTAGSYGYTF
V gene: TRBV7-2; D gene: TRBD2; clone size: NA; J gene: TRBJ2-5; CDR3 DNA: TGTGCCAGCAGCTCGACTAGCGGGAGGGATGAGACCCAGTACTTC; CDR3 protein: CASSSTSGRDETQYF
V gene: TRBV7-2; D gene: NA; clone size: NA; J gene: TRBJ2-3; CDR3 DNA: TGTGCCAGCAGCTTAGTGCGGGAAGGCACAGATACGCAGTATTTT; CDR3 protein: CASSLVREGTDTQYF
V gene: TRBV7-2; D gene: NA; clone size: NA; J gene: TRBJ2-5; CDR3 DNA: TGTGCCAGCAGCCACACAGGGATCGAAGAGACCCAGTACTTC; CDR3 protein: CASSHTGIEETQYF
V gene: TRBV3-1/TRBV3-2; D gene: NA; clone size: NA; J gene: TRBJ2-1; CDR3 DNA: TGTGCCAGCAGCCTCAGCGGTGGCCGGGGTGGGCAGTTCTTC; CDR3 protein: CASSLSGGRGGQFF
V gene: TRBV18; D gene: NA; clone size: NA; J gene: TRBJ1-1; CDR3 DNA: TGTGCCAGCTCACCAGAGGGGAACACTGAAGCTTTCTTT; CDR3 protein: CASSPEGNTEAFF
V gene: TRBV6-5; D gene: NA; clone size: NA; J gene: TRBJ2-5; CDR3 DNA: TGTGCCAGCAGTAGACGTTGGGCAGGACAAGAGACCCAGTACTTC; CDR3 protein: CASSRRWAGQETQYF
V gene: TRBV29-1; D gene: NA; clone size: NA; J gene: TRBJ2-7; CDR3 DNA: TGCAGCGTTGGAAACAGCTACGAGCAGTACTTC; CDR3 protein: CSVGNSYEQYF
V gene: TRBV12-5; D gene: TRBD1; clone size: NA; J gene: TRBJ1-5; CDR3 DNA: TGTGCTAGTGGTTGGACAGGGCCTGGCAATCAGCCCCAGCATTTT; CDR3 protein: CASGWTGPGNQPQHF
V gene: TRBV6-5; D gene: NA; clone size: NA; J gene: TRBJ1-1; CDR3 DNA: TGTGCCAGCAGTTTTTCCCCAGGTGAGAACACTGAAGCTTTCTTT; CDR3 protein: CASSFSPGENTEAFF
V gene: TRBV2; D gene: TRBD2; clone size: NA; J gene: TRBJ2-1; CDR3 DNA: TGTGCCAGCAGTGTCCCTCTAGCGGACAATGAGCAGTTCTTC; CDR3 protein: CASSVPLADNEQFF
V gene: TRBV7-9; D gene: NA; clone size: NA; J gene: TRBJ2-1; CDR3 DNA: TGTGCCAGCAGCTTACTTGAGGAACGCGAGTTCTTC; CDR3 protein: CASSLLEEREFF
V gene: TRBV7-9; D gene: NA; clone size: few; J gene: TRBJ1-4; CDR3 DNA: TGTGCCAGCAGCTCGGGGGTCGCTTCTGCAACTAATGAAAAACTGTTTTTT; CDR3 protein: CASSSGVASATNEKLFF
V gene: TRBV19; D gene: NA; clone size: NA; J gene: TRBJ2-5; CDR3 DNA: TGTGCCAGTAGTACGGGCAATCCGAGGGGAGAGACCCAGTACTTC; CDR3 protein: CASSTGNPRGETQYF
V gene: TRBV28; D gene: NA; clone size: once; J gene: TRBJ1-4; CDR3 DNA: TGTGCCAGCATTCGACAGGCCTTGGGCGAAAAACTGTTTTTT; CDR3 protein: CASIRQALGEKLFF
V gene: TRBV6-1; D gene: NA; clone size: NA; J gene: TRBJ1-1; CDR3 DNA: TGTGCCAGCAGTGAAGGTCTGAACACTGAAGCTTTCTTT; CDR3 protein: CASSEGLNTEAFF
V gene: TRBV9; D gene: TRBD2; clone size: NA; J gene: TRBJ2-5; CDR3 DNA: TGTGCCAGCAGCGCCCAGACTAGCGGAGGAGAGACCCAGTACTTC; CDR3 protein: CASSAQTSGGETQYF
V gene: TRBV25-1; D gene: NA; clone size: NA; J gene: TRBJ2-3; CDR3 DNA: TGTGCCAGCAGTAAAAAAAAGTGGACAGTCTGCACAGATACGCAGTATTTT; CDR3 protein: CASSKKKWTVCTDTQYF
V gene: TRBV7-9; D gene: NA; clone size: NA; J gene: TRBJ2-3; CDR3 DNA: TGTGCCAGCAGCTTAGGGGCGGATACGCAGTATTTT; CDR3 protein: CASSLGADTQYF
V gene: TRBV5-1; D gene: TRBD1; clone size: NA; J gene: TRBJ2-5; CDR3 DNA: TGCGCCAGCAGCTCAGGGGGCGCAGGGGAGACCCAGTACTTC; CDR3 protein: CASSSGGAGETQYF
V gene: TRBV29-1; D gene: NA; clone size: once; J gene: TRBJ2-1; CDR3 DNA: TGCAGCGTTCAAAGAGGGGGAGATTCCTACAATGAGCAGTTCTTC; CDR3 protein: CSVQRGGDSYNEQFF
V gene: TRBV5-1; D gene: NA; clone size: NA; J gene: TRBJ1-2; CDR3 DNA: TGCGCCAGCCGCGTAGAATCGGGGCTCAACTATGGCTACACCTTC; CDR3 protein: CASRVESGLNYGYTF
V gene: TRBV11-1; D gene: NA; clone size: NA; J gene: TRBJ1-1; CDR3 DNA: TGTGCCAGCACTGACAGTATGAACACTGAAGCTTTCTTT; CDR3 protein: CASTDSMNTEAFF
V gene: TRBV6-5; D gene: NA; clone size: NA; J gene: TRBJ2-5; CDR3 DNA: TGTGCCAGCAGTTACTCGTTGGGGGCCGCCCTGCCCCAGTACTTC; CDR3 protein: CASSYSLGAALPQYF
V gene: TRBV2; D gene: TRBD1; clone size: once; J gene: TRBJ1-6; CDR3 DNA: TGTGCCAGCAGTGTTACCGGGACAGGCAATTCACCCCTCCACTTT; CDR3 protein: CASSVTGTGNSPLHF
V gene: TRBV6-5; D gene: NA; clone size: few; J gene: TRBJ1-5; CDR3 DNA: TGTGCCAGCAGTCCTCGGCGGGGAGTAAATCAGCCCCAGCATTTT; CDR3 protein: CASSPRRGVNQPQHF
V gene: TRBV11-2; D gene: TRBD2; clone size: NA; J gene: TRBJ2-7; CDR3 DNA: TGTGCCAGCAGCTTAGGGACTAGTCAGTACTTC; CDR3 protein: CASSLGTSQYF
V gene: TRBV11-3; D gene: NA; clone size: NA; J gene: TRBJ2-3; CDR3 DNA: TGTGCCAGCAGCTTAGACGGGGCGCGCACAGATACGCAGTATTTT; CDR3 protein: CASSLDGARTDTQYF
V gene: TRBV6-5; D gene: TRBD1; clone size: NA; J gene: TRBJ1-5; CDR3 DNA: TGTGCCAGCAGTTCCGGGACAGGGTATCAGCCCCAGCATTTT; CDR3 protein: CASSSGTGYQPQHF
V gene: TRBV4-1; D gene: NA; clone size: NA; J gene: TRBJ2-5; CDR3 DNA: TGCGCCAGCAGCCAAGTCCTCCAAGAAGCGAGGGTGACCCAGTACTTC; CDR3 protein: CASSQVLQEARVTQYF
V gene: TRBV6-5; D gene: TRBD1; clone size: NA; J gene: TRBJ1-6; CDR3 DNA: TGTGCCAGCACCCCTACAGGGGTGAATTCACCCCTCCACTTT; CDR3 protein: CASTPTGVNSPLHF
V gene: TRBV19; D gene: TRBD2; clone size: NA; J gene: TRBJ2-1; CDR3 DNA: TGTGCCAGTACCATCGGGGGGAACCCCTCCTACAATGAGCAGTTCTTC; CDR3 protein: CASTIGGNPSYNEQFF
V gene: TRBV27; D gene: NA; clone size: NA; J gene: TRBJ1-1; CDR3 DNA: TGTGCCAGCAGTCCCTGGCGGTTGGGCACTGAAGCTTTCTTT; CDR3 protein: CASSPWRLGTEAFF
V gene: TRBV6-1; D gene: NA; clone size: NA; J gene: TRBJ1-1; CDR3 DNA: TGTGCCAGCAGTGAAGCCCCGAGGAGAGGGAGCACTGAAGCTTTCTTT; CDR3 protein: CASSEAPRRGSTEAFF
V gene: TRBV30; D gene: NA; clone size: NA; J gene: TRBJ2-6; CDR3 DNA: TGTGCCTGGAGTGTATCTGGGGCCAACGTCCTGACTTTC; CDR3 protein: CAWSVSGANVLTF
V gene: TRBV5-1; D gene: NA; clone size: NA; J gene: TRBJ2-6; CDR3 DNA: TGCGCCAGCAGCTTGAACCCCGCCCCTGGGGCCAACGTCCTGACTTTC; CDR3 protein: CASSLNPAPGANVLTF
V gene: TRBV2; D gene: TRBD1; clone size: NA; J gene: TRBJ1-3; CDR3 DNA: TGTGCCAGCAGCGCCGGACAGGTTGGGGACACCATATATTTT; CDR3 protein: CASSAGQVGDTIYF
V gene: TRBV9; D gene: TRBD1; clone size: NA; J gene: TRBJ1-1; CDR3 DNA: TGTGCCAGCAGCGCGTACCAGGGGGGGAACACTGAAGCTTTCTTT; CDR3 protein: CASSAYQGGNTEAFF
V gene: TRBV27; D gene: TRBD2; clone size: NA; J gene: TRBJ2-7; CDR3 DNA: TGTGCCAGCAGTCCGACTAGCGGAGGGGAGCAGTACTTC; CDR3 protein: CASSPTSGGEQYF
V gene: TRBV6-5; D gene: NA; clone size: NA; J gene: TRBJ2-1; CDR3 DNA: TGTGCCAGCAGTTCCCTAGCGTATGAGCAGTTCTTC; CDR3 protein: CASSSLAYEQFF
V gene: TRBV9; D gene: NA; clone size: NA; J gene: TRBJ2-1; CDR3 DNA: TGTGCCAGCAGCGTAGAGTATGGGCACTTCAATGAGCAGTTCTTC; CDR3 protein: CASSVEYGHFNEQFF
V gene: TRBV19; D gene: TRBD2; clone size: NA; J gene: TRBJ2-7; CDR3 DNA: TGTGCCAGTAGTATAAGGGAGGGAGTCGGGGACTACGAGCAGTACTTC; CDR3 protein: CASSIREGVGDYEQYF
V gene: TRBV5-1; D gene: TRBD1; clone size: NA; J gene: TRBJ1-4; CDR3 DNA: TGCGCCAGCAGCTTGGGGACAGGAGAAAAACTGTTTTTT; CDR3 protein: CASSLGTGEKLFF
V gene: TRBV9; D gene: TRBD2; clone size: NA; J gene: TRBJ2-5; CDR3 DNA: TGTGCCAGCAGCCTACAGACTAGCATCCAAGAGACCCAGTACTTC; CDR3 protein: CASSLQTSIQETQYF
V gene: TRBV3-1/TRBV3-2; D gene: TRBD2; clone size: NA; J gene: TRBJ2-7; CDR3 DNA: TGTGCCAGCAGCCAAGATCCGGCTAGCGGGAGGAATCACTACGAGCAGTACTTC; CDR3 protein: CASSQDPASGRNHYEQYF
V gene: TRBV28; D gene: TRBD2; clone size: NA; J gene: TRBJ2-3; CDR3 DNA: TGTGCCAGCAGTTTGCCTAGCGGGGTTGTAGATACGCAGTATTTT; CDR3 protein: CASSLPSGVVDTQYF
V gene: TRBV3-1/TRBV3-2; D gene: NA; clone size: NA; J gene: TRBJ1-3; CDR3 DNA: TGTGCCAGCAGCCCTCAGAGCTCTGGAAACACCATATATTTT; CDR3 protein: CASSPQSSGNTIYF
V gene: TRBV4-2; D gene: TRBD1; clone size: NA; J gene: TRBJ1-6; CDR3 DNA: TGTGCCAGCAGCCAAGATTGGGACAGAAATTCACCCCTCCACTTT; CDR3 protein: CASSQDWDRNSPLHF